These T cell receptor beta chains were read from a single sample in a study of T-cell reconstitution after alpha-beta-depleted transplantation in children. TCRdb reprocessed the PCR reads via MiXCR and lists one record per CDR3 protein. The sample lists about 610,000 distinct CDR3 sequences, more than 9% occurring once. Sequences were derived from PBMCs from the stem cell graft donor, sampled from the stem cell graft. The receptors originated from a human donor who donated a stem cell graft to a child with acute myeloid leukemia. Both conserved end residues are part of each CDR3. D genes are given only for firm matches.

v_gene	j_gene	len	d_gene	CDR3aa
TRBV6-2/TRBV6-3	TRBJ2-1	17	TRBD2	CASSYSMRESSYNEQFF
TRBV5-1	TRBJ1-1	14	-	CASSLPGPNTEAFF
TRBV29-1	TRBJ2-3	14	-	CSSRLGMGQDTQYF
TRBV29-1	TRBJ1-2	14	TRBD1	CSVETGDPIYGYTF
TRBV3-1	TRBJ2-7	15	TRBD2	CASSHPGLADYEQYF
TRBV11-2	TRBJ1-1	14	-	CASSLGFLGTEAFF
TRBV28	TRBJ1-6	16	TRBD1	CASSLPGTGYNSPLHF
TRBV20-1	TRBJ2-5	13	-	CSAREGGAQTQYF
TRBV7-6	TRBJ1-5	16	-	CASSLHQGTGGEPQHF
TRBV7-9	TRBJ1-1	13	-	CASSFKPNTEAFF
TRBV28	TRBJ2-2	16	TRBD2	CASRAPSGMNTGELFF
TRBV20-1	TRBJ2-1	15	TRBD2	CSAPEAGLAGNEQFF
TRBV30	TRBJ2-2	16	TRBD2	CAWSVKAGGSTGELFF
TRBV6-2/TRBV6-3	TRBJ1-5	13	-	CASNTEGNQPQHF
TRBV5-4	TRBJ2-4	13	-	CASSFRSKNIQYF
TRBV20-1	TRBJ1-5	15	-	CSARMLGSPGQPQHF
TRBV6-2/TRBV6-3	TRBJ2-5	19	TRBD1	CASSYSPWRDRGYQETQYF